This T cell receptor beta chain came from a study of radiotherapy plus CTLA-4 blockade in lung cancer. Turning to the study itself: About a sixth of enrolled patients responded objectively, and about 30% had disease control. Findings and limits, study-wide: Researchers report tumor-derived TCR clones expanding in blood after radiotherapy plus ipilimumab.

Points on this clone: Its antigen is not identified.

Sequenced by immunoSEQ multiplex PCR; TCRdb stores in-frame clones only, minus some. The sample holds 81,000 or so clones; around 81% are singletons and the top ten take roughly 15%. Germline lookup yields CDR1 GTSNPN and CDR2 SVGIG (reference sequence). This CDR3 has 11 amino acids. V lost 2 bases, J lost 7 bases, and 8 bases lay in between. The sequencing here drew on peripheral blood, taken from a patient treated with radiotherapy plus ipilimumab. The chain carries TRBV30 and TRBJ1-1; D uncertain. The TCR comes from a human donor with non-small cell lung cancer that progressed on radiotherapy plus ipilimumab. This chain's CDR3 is CAWSRLSEAFF. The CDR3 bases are TGTGCCTGGAGTAGGTTGAGTGAAGCTTTCTTT.